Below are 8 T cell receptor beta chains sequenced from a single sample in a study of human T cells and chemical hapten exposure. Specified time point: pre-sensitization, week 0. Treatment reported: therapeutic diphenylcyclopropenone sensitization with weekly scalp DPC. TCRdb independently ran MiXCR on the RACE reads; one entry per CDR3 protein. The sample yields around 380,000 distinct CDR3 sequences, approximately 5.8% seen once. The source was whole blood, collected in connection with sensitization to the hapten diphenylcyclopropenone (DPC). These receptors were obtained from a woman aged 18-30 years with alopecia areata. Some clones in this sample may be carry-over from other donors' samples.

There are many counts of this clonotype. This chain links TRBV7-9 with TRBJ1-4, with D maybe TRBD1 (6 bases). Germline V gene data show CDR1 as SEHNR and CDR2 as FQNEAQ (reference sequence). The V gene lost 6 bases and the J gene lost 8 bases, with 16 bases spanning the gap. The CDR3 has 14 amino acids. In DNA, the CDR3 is TGTGCCAGCAGGCCCGAGGGGGGTAACGAAAAACTGTTTTTT. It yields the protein CASRPEGGNEKLFF.

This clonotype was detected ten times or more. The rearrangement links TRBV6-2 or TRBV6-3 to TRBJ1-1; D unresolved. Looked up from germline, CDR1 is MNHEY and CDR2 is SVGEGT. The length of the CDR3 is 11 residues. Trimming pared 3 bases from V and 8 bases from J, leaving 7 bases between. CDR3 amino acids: CASSYSWEAFF. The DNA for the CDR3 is TGTGCCAGCAGTTATTCTTGGGAAGCTTTCTTT.

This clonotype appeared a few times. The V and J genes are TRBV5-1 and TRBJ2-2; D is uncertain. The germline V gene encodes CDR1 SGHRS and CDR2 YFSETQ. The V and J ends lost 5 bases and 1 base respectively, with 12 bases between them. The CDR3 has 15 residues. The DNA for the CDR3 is TGCGCCAGCAGAGACGAGTTCTTGAACACCGGGGAGCTGTTTTTT. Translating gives CASRDEFLNTGELFF.

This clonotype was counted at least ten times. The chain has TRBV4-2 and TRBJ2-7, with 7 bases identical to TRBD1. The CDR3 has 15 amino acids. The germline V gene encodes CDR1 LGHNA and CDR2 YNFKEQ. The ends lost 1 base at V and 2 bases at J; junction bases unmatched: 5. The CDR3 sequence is CASSQVQGVAYEQYF. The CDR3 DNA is TGTGCCAGCAGCCAAGTTCAGGGGGTCGCCTACGAGCAGTACTTC.

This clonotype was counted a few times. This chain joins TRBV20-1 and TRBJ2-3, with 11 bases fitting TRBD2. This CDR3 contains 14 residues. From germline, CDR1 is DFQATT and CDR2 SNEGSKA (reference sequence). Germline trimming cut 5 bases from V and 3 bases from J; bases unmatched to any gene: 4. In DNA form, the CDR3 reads TGCAGTGCTCAGACTAGCGGGGTAACAGATACGCAGTATTTT. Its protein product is CSAQTSGVTDTQYF.

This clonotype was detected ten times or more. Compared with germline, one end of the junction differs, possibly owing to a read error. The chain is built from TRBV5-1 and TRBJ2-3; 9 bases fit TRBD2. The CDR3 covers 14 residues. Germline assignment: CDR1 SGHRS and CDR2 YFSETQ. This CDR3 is CASSWTSGTDTQYF. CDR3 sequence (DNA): TGTGCCAGCAGCTGGACTAGCGGCACAGATACGCAGTATTTT. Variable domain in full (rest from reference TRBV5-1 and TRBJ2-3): KAGVTQTPRYLIKTRGQQVTLSCSPISGHRSVSWYQQTPGQGLQFLFEYFSETQRNKGNFPGRFSGRQFSNSRSEMNVSTLELGDSALYLCASSWTSGTDTQYFGPGTRLTVL.

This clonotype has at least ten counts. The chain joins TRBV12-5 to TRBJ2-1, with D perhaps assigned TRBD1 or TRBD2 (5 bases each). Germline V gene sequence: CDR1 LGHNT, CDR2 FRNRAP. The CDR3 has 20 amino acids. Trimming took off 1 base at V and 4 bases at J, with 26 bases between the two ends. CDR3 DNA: TGTGCTAGTGGTTTGGCCGTTTGGACTGGGGCAGGTCTATATTACAATGAGCAGTTCTTC. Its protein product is CASGLAVWTGAGLYYNEQFF.

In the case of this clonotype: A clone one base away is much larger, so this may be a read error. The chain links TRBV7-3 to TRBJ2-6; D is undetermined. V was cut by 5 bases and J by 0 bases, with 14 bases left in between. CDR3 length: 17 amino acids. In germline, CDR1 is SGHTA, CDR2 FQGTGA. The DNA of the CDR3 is TGTGCCAGCAGCCGCCGCGGAGATCTCTCTGGGGCCAACGTCCTGACTTTC. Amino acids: CASSRRGDLSGANVLTF.